This TCR beta chain was recorded in a study of T cells after yellow fever vaccination. Overall study findings and caveats: Researchers cautioned that FACS-sorted repertoires could harbor abundant clonotypes contaminating from the bulk population. A small share of clonotypes appeared in both CD4 and CD8 compartments. Post-booster reappearance was seen for most primary-vaccination clones (96% CD4, around 90% CD8).

UMIs were added to TCR cDNA along with a universal primer site when it was made by 5'RACE template switching. TCRdb redid the calling of the 5' RACE reads with MiXCR, one entry per CDR3 protein. Here the sample spans over 250,000 distinct CDR3 sequences, around 4.9% being singletons. A note on this clonotype: The antigen remains unidentified.

The ends were cut back, 3 bases at V and 5 bases at J, with 10 bases in the middle. The CDR3 consists of 13 residues. Germline CDR1 SGHAT, CDR2 FQNNGV. The source is a man aged 18 to 35 who received the YFV17D yellow fever vaccine. The chain carries TRBV11-2 and TRBJ2-5, with a possible D match to TRBD1 (5 bases). The sequenced sample was CD4+ T cells sorted from PBMCs, obtained on the day of the yellow fever booster vaccination. The DNA of the CDR3 is TGTGCCAGCAGCTTCCACCAGGGCGAGACCCAGTACTTC. Residues: CASSFHQGETQYF. The variable domain in full, completed from reference TRBV11-2 and TRBJ2-5, reads EAGVAQSPRYKIIEKRQSVAFWCNPISGHATLYWYQQILGQGPKLLIQFQNNGVVDDSQLPKDRFSAERLKGVDSTLKIQPAKLEDSAVYLCASSFHQGETQYFGPGTRLLVL.